This TCR beta chain was sequenced during a study of breast tumors, draining lymph nodes, adjacent tissues (dated by TCRdb to the mid-2010s). For context, the study as a whole: TCR beta repertoires were compared across tumor, adjacent nontumor tissue and axillary lymph nodes obtained from breast cancer patients. In human breast cancer, the study set out to evaluate how tumor, surrounding tissue and draining lymph node repertoires relate to one another and whether T cells may move between these sites. Overall study results and their limits: Tumor T-cell repertoires showed less diversity than lymph node repertoires and more diversity than nontumor tissue repertoires, and tumor T-cell repertoires showed preferential V and J gene usage. The study presented the conclusion that tumor T cells originate in lymph nodes as consistent with a hypothesis, not as something directly demonstrated. The data were judged consistent with most tumor T cells deriving from the lymph node and then expanding within tumor tissue. In luminal-like breast cancer, tumor and nontumor tissue repertoires resembled each other significantly more than in basal-like breast cancer.

Sequenced on an Illumina HiSeq 2000. Multiplex PCR amplification was used to build the TCR beta chain libraries. The amplified TCR beta chain products were analyzed by high-throughput sequencing. TCRdb trimmed the raw reads at Q25, called clones with MiXCR and kept productive beta chains. Rows with a matching CDR3 protein are joined into one entry that keeps the most common DNA and genes. The sample table lists roughly 12,000 distinct CDR3 sequences, about 50% of them with a count of one. The top ten clones comprise approximately 35% of the sample. The V end gives up 2 bases and the J end 4 bases, leaving 13 bases in the junction not matched to a gene. In the germline V gene, CDR1 corresponds to ENHRY and CDR2 to SYGVKD. The CDR3 goes from the cysteine to the phenylalanine over 18 residues. Of the read, only the CDR3 DNA is kept; its 54 bases are in frame from base 1. About this clonotype: Its antigen specificity is not known. No qualities accompany the bases; no much larger clone lies one base away.

The sequenced sample consisted of breast tumor tissue. Recombination joined TRBV10-3 with TRBJ2-1; 8 central nucleotides agree with TRBD2. The clonotype comes from a female donor with breast cancer. Some clones in this sample may be carry-over from other donors' samples. The CDR3 has the sequence CAISETSWGGRFYNEQFF. The bases read TGTGCCATCAGTGAGACCTCTTGGGGCGGGAGGTTTTACAATGAGCAGTTCTTC.